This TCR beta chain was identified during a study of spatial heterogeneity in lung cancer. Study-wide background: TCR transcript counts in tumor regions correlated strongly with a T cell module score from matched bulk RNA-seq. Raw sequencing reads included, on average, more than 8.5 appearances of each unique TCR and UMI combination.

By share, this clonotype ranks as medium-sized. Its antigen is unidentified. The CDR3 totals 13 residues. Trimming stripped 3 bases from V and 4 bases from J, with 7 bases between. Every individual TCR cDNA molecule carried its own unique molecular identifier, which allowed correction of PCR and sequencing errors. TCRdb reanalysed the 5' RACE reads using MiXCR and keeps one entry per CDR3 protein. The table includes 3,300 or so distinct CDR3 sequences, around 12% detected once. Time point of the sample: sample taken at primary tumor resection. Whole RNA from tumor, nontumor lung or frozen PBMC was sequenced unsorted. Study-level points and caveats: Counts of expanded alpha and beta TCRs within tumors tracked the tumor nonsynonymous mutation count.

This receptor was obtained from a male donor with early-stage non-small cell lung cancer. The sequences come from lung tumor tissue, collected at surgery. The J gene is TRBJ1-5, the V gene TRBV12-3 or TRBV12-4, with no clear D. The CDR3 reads CASSLARNQPQHF. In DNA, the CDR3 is TGTGCCAGCAGTTTGGCGAGGAATCAGCCCCAGCATTTT.